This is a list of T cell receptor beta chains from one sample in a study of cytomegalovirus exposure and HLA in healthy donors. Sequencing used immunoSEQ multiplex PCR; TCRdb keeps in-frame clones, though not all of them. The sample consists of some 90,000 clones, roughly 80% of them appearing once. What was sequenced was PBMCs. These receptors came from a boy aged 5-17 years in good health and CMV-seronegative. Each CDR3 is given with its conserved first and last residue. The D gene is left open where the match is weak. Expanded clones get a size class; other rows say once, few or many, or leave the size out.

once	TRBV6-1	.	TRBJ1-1	TGTGCCAGCAGTAGGCAGACTTCAAACACTGAAGCTTTCTTT	CASSRQTSNTEAFF
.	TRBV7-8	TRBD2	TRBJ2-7	TGTGCCAGCAGCTTAAGGCCTAGCGGGAGTGGCGAGCAGTACTTC	CASSLRPSGSGEQYF
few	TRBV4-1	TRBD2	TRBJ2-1	TGCGCCAGCAGCCAATTAAGCGGGAGGGCCGATAATGAGCAGTTCTTC	CASSQLSGRADNEQFF
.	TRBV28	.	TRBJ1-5	TGTGCCAGCCGACTTTATCAGAACAATCAGCCCCAGCATTTT	CASRLYQNNQPQHF
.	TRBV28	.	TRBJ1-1	TGTGCCAGCGATTCCGGGGGGGCTTTCTTT	CASDSGGAFF
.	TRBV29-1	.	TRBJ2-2	TGCAGCGTTTTCACCCGACAGGGAGGCACCGGGGAGCTGTTTTTT	CSVFTRQGGTGELFF
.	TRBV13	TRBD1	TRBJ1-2	TGTGCCAGCAGCCTACAGGGGGCGTGGGGCTACACCTTC	CASSLQGAWGYTF
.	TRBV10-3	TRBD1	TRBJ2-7	TGTGCCATCAGTGCCTGGGACAGGGTGGGTTCCTACGAGCAGTACTTC	CAISAWDRVGSYEQYF
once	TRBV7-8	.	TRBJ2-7	TGTGCCAGCAGCTTGGACGGGGACTACGAGCAGTACTTC	CASSLDGDYEQYF
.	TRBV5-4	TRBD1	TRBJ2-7	TGTGCCAGCAGCTCCGTTACAGGGGACTACGAGCAGTACTTC	CASSSVTGDYEQYF